This T cell receptor (beta chain) originates from a study of OX40 agonist ivuxolimab in advanced cancers. General study findings and limits: Some nonresponders also had low normalized T-cell clonal expansion. CD8+ T cells averaged more expanded clones than CD4+.

As to this clone: Its antigen remains unknown.

The protocol was immunoSEQ multiplex PCR, while the TCRdb copy is restricted to in-frame clones and leaves out a portion. The sample has some 77,000 clones, about nine tenths seen once. This material consisted of CD4+ or CD8+ T cells sorted from blood, taken in a trial of the OX40 agonist ivuxolimab. The clonotype originates from an adult with an advanced solid tumor such as melanoma, head and neck, liver or kidney cancer.

CDR3 DNA sequence: TGTGCCAGCAGTTACTCTAGGGCCGAGGCAGATACGCAGTATTTT. It yields the protein CASSYSRAEADTQYF. The chain combines TRBV6-5 with TRBJ2-3; no firm D call. CDR1 is MNHEY, CDR2 SVGAGI, per germline. V was pared by 0 bases and J by 4 bases, with 11 bases between. The CDR3 consists of 15 residues.